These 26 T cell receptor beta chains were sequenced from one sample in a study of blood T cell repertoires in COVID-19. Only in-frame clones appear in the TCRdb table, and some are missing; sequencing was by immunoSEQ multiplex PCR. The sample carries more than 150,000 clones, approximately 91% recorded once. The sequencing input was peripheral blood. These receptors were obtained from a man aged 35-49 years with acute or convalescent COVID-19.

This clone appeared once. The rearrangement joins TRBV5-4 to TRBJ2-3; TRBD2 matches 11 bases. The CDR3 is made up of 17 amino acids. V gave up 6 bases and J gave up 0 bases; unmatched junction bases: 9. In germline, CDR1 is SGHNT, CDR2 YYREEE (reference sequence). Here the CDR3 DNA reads TGTGCCAGCACCAGTACGTCTAGCGGGGGGAGCACAGATACGCAGTATTTT. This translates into CASTSTSSGGSTDTQYF.

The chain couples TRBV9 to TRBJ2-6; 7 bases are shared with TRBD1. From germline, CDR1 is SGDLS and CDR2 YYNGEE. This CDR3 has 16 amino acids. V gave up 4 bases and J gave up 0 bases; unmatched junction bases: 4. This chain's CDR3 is CASSPGGRSGANVLTF. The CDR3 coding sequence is TGTGCCAGCAGCCCAGGGGGTCGCTCTGGGGCCAACGTCCTGACTTTC.

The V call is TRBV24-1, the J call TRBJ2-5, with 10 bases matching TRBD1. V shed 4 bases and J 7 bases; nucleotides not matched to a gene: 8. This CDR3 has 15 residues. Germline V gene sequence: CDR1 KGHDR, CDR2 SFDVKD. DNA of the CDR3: TGTGCCACCAGTGACCGTGGACAGGGGGGGGTGACCCAGTACTTC. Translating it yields CATSDRGQGGVTQYF.

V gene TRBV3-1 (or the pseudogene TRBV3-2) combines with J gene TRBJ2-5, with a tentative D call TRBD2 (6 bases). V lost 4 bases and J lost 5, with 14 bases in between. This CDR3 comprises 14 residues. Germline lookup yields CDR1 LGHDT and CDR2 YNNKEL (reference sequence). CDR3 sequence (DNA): TGTGCCAGCAGCCTTAGCGGTGCGGAGGAGACCCAGTACTTC. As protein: CASSLSGAEETQYF.

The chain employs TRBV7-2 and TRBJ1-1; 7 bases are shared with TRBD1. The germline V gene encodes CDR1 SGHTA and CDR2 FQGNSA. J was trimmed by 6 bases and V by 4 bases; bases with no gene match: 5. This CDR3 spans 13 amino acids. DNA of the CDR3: TGTGCCAGCAGCTCACAGGGGACGGCTGAAGCTTTCTTT. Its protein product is CASSSQGTAEAFF.

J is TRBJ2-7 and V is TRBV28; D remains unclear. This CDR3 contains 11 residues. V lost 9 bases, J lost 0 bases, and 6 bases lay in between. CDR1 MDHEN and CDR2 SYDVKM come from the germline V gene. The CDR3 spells CASRFSYEQYF. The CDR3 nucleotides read TGTGCCAGTAGATTCTCCTACGAGCAGTACTTC.

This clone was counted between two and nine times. The CDR3 DNA follows: TGTGCCAGCAGCCAACTGAAAGAGACCCAGTACTTC. Translation gives CASSQLKETQYF. The chain links TRBV12-3 or TRBV12-4 to TRBJ2-5; D is uncertain. V lost 6 bases and J lost 3, with 8 bases in between. The CDR3 extends over 12 amino acids.

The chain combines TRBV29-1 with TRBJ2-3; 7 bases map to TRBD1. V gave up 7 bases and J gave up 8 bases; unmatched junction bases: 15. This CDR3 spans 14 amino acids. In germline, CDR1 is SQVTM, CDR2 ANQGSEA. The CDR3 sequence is CSGRQGAVVGTQYF. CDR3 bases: TGCAGCGGAAGACAGGGAGCGGTGGTAGGTACGCAGTATTTT.

The CDR3 sequence is CASSLNTVVKKLFF. The CDR3 bases are TGTGCCAGCAGCCTGAATACAGTGGTTAAAAAACTGTTTTTT. This sequence joins TRBV6-5 and TRBJ1-4; unclear D gene. The V end was cut by 6 bases, the J end by 9 bases, with 17 bases between. The CDR3 is 14 residues long. Germline values: CDR1 MNHEY, CDR2 SVGAGI.

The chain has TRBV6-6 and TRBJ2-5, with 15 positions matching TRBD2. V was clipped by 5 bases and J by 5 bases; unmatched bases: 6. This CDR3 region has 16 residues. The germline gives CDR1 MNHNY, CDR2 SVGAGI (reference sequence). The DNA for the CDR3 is TGTGCCAGCAGTCGGCGGACTAGCGGGGGGGTCGAGACCCAGTACTTC. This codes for CASSRRTSGGVETQYF.

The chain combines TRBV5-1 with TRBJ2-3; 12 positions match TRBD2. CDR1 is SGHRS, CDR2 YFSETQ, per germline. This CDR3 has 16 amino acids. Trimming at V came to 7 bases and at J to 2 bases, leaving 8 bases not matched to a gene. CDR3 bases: TGCGCCAGCGGCCGACTAGCGGGGGACTTCACAGATACGCAGTATTTT. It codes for CASGRLAGDFTDTQYF.

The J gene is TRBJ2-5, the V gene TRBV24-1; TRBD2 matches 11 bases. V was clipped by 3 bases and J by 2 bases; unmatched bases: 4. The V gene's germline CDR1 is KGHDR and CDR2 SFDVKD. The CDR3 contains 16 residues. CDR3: CATSDILAGGQETQYF. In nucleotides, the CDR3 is TGTGCCACCAGTGATATCCTAGCGGGGGGACAAGAGACCCAGTACTTC.

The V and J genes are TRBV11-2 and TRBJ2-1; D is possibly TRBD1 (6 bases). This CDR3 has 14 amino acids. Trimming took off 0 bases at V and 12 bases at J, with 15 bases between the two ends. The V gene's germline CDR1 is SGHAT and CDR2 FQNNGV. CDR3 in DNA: TGTGCCAGCAGCTTAGAGAGGGGGATTATCGCGCAGTTCTTC. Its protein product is CASSLERGIIAQFF.

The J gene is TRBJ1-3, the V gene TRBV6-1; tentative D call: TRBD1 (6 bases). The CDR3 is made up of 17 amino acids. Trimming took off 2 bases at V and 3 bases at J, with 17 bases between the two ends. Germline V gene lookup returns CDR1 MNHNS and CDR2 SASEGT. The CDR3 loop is CASSERLWGLSGNTIYF. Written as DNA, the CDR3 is TGTGCCAGCAGTGAAAGACTGTGGGGGCTTAGTGGAAACACCATATATTTT.

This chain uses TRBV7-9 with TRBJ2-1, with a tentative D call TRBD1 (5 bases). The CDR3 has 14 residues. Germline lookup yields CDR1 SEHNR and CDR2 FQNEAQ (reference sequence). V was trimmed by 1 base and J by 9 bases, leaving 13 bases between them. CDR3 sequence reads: CASSLDSETAEQFF. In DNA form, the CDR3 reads TGTGCCAGCAGCTTAGACTCTGAGACAGCTGAGCAGTTCTTC.

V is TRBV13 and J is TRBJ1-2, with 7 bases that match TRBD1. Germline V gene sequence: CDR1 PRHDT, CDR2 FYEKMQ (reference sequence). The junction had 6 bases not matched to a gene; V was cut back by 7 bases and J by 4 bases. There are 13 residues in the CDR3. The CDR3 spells CASTLPGGYGYTF. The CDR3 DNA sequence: TGTGCCAGCACCCTGCCAGGGGGCTATGGCTACACCTTC.

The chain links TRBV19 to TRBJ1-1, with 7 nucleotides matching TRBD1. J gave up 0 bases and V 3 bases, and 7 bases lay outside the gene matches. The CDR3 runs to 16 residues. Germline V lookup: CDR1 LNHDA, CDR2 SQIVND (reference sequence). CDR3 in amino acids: CASSIPGTVMNTEAFF. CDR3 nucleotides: TGTGCCAGTAGTATCCCCGGGACAGTCATGAACACTGAAGCTTTCTTT.

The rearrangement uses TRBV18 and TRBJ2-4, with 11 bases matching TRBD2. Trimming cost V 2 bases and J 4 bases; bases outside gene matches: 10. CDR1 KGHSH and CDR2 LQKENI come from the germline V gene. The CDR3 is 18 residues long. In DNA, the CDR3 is TGTGCCAGCTCACCAATGCGACTAGCGGGGCCTGAAAAAAACATTCAGTACTTC. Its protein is CASSPMRLAGPEKNIQYF.

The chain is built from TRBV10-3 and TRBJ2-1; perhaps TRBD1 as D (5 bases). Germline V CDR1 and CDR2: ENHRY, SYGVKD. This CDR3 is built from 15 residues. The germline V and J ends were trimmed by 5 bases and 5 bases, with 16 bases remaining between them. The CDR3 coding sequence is TGTGCCATCAGTATCAGGGATAGGGGCCACAATGAGCAGTTCTTC. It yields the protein CAISIRDRGHNEQFF.

CDR3 coding DNA: TGTGCCATCAGTGAGGTTGGGGACAGGGGCATCAATTCACCCCTCCACTTT. Protein: CAISEVGDRGINSPLHF. The gene calls are TRBV10-3 and TRBJ1-6; 10 bases agree with TRBD1. CDR1 is ENHRY and CDR2 is SYGVKD in the germline V gene. V lost 2 bases, J lost 7 bases, and 8 bases stayed unmatched. The CDR3 is 17 amino acids.

As DNA, the CDR3 is TGTGCCAGCAGCTTTTTCGGGGGAGATACGCAGTATTTT. This encodes CASSFFGGDTQYF. The chain carries TRBV12-3 or TRBV12-4 and TRBJ2-3; D possibly corresponds to TRBD2 (6 bases). This CDR3 contains 13 residues. Trimming stripped 6 bases from V and 5 bases from J, with 12 bases between.

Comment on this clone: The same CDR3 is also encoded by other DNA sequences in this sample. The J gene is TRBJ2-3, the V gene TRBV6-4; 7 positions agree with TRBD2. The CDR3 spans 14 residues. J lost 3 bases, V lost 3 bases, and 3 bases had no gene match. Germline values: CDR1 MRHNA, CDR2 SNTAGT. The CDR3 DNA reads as TGTGCCAGCAGTGAGAGGGGAGGGACAGATACGCAGTATTTT. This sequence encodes CASSERGGTDTQYF.

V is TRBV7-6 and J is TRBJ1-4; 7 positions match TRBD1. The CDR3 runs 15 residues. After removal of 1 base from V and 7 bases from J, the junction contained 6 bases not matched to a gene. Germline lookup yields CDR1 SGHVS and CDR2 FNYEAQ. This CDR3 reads CASSLGSAGGEKLFF. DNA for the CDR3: TGTGCCAGCAGCTTAGGGTCGGCAGGGGGTGAAAAACTGTTTTTT.

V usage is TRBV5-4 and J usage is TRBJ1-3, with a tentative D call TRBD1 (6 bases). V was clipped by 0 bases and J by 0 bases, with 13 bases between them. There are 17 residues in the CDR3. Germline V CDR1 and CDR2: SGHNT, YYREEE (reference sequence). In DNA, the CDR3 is TGTGCCAGCAGCTTGGGAGGGGGTACAGACTCTGGAAACACCATATATTTT. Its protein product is CASSLGGGTDSGNTIYF.

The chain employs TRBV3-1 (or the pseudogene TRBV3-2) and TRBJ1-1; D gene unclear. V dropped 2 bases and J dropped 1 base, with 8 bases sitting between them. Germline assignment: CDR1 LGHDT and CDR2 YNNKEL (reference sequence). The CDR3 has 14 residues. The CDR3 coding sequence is TGTGCCAGCAGCCAATTCCGAGAGAACACTGAAGCTTTCTTT. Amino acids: CASSQFRENTEAFF.

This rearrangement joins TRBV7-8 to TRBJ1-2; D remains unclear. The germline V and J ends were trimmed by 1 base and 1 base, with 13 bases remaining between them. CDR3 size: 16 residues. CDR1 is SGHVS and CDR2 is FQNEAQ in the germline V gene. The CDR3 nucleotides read TGTGCCAGCAGCTTAGACGCGGGCAGGATTAACTATGGCTACACCTTC. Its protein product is CASSLDAGRINYGYTF.